This TCR beta chain was captured by sequencing in a study of technical replicates of blood from a handful of donors. The repertoire was sequenced with immunoSEQ multiplex PCR; TCRdb's copy has only in-frame clones and lacks some. The sample lists approximately 58,000 clones, roughly 90% occurring once. This clone appeared once. Sequencing was carried out using PBMCs. The clonotype originates from a human donor in good health. Some clones in this sample may be carry-over from other donors' samples.

For the CDR3, the DNA is TGTGCCAGCAGCTTTGACAGGGTCGAGCAGTACTTC. Protein sequence: CASSFDRVEQYF. This rearrangement joins TRBV5-6 to TRBJ2-7; 7 bases fit TRBD1. Germline loops: CDR1 SGHDT, CDR2 YYEEEE. V dropped 2 bases and J dropped 6; count of bases not matched to a gene: 2. The CDR3 has 12 residues.